This TCR beta chain was captured in a study of blood T cell repertoires in COVID-19. Study in general: From T cells, B-cell-depleted T cells, or PBMCs came the material, which was cDNA or gDNA.

As processed by the authors: Researchers report that nucleated cell counts were estimated from reference gene primer amplification. TCRdb's copy holds only in-frame clones and misses some; the assay was immunoSEQ multiplex PCR. V and J calls plus clone size are reproduced from that table; the DNA served to infer D and trimming. The sample contains roughly 75,000 clones, just under 85% of which appear only once. Germline V gene sequence: CDR1 SGHAT, CDR2 FQNNGV. Trimming removed 9 bases from V and 0 bases from J; junction bases left unmatched: 11. The CDR3 sequence is 16 residues long. The receptor was derived from a man in his 70s with acute or convalescent COVID-19. The V call is TRBV11-2, the J call TRBJ1-3; TRBD1 matches 7 bases. The sequenced sample consisted of peripheral blood. CDR3 coding DNA: TGTGCCAGTAGCCTACAACAGGGGTACTCTGGAAACACCATATATTTT. It encodes CASSLQQGYSGNTIYF.